In its sample, the clone carrying this T cell receptor beta chain was seen a few times. The data are from a study of blood T cells in healthy people across ages. Alongside a J-beta primer mix, a sample-barcoded 5' primer served in a second PCR lasting roughly 6 to 12 cycles. TCRdb reprocessed the 5' RACE reads via MiXCR and lists one record per CDR3 protein. The table records 750,000 to 950,000 distinct CDR3 sequences, almost 30% of them present only once. Germline V lookup: CDR1 SGDLS, CDR2 YYNGEE. CDR3 length: 15 amino acids. V dropped 3 bases and J dropped 4; count of bases not matched to a gene: 7. These same records also appear under a second study, on T cells of mothers and their children. This second study notes: Reads recorded for TCR beta CDR3 numbered over 10 million per mother and approximately 3.2 million per child.

The gene calls are TRBV9 and TRBJ2-5, with 9 positions matching TRBD2. Sequencing was performed on blood. The receptor was derived from a woman aged 40 to 55 in good health. The CDR3 region has the DNA TGTGCCAGCAGCGCTAGCGGGGAGTACCGAGAGACCCAGTACTTC. It yields the protein CASSASGEYRETQYF.